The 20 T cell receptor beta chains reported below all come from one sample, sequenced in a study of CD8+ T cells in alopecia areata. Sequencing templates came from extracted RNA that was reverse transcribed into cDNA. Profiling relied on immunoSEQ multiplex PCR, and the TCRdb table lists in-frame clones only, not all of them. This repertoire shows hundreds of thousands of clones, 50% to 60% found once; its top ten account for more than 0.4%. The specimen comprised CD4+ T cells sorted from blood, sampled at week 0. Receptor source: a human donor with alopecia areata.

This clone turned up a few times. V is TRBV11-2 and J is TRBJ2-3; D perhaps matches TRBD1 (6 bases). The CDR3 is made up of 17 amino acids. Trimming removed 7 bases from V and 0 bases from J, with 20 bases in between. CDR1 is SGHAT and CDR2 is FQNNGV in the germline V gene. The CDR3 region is CASTLRPTGISTDTQYF. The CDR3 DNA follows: TGTGCCAGCACGCTCAGACCGACAGGTATCAGCACAGATACGCAGTATTTT.

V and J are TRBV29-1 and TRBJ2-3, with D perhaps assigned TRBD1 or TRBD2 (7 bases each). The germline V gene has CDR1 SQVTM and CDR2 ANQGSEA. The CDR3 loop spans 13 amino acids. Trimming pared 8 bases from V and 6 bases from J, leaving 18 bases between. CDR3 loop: CSTDREGIDTQYF. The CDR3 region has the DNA TGCAGCACTGACAGGGAGGGTATCGATACGCAGTATTTT.

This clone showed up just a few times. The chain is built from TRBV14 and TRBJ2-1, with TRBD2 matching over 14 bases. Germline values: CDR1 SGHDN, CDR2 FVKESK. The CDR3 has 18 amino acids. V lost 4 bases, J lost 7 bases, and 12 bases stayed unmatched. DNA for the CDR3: TGTGCCAGCAGCCCGGGGGCCCCCGGGACTAGCGGGAGTAATGAGCAGTTCTTC. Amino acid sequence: CASSPGAPGTSGSNEQFF.

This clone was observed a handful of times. The CDR3 sequence is CSGGTSGTDTQYF. CDR3 in DNA: TGCAGCGGGGGGACTAGCGGCACAGATACGCAGTATTTT. The rearrangement joins TRBV29-1 to TRBJ2-3, with 10 bases fitting TRBD2. V lost 7 bases, J lost 1 base, and 2 bases stayed unmatched. Germline V CDR1 and CDR2: SQVTM, ANQGSEA. The CDR3 runs 13 residues.

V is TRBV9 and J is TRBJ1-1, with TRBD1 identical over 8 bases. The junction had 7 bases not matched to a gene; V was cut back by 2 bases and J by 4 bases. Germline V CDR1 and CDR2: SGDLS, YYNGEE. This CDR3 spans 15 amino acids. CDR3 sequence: CASSVDGQGGTEAFF. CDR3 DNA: TGTGCCAGCAGCGTGGACGGACAGGGCGGCACTGAAGCTTTCTTT.

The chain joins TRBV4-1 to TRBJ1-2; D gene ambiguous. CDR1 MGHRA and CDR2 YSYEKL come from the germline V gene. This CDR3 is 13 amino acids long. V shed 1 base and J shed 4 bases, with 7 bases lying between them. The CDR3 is CASSQASSYGYTF. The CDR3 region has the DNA TGCGCCAGCAGCCAAGCGTCGAGCTATGGCTACACCTTC.

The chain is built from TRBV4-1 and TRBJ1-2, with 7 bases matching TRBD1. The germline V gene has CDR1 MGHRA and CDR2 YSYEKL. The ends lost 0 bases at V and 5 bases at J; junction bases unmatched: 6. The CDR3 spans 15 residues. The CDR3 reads CASSQDRDRDYGYTF. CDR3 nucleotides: TGCGCCAGCAGCCAAGATAGAGACAGGGATTATGGCTACACCTTC.

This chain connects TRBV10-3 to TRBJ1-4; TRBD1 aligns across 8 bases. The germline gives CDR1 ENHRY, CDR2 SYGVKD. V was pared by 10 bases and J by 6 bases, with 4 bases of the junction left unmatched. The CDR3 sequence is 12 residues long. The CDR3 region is CATNRGDEKLFF. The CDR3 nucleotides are TGTGCCACCAACAGGGGGGATGAAAAACTGTTTTTT.

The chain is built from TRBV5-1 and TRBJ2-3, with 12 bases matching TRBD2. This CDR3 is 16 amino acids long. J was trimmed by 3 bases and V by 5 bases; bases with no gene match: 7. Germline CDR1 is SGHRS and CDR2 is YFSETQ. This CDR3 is CASSLPSGGATDTQYF. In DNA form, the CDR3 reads TGCGCCAGCAGTTTACCTAGCGGGGGGGCTACAGATACGCAGTATTTT.

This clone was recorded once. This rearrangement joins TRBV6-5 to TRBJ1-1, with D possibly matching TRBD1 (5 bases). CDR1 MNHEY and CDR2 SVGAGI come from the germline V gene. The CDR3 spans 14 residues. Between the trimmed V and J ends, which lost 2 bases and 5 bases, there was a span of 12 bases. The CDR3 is CASSYRGIGTEAFF. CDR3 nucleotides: TGTGCCAGCAGTTACCGGGGGATTGGAACTGAAGCTTTCTTT.

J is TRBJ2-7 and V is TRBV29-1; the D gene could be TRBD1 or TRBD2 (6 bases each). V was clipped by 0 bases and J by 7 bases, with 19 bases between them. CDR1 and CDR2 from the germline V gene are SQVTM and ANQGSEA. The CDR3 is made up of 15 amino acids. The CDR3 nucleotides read TGCAGCGTTGAAGATCTTACGGGGGCGATTTGGGAGCAGTACTTC. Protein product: CSVEDLTGAIWEQYF.

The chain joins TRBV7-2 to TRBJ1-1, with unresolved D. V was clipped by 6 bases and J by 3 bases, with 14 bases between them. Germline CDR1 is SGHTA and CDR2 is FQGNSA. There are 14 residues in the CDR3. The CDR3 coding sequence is TGTGCCAGCAGTTATCAAACGGGATACACTGAAGCTTTCTTT. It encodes CASSYQTGYTEAFF.

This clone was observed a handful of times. The CDR3 here is CASSQEERGAGGYNEQFF. The DNA of the CDR3 is TGCGCCAGCAGCCAAGAGGAACGGGGAGCGGGGGGATACAATGAGCAGTTCTTC. The V and J genes are TRBV4-1 and TRBJ2-1, with TRBD2 matching over 9 bases. The CDR3 runs to 18 residues. CDR1 MGHRA and CDR2 YSYEKL come from the germline V gene. Losses at the gene ends were 0 bases for V and 4 bases for J; bases not matched to a gene: 10.

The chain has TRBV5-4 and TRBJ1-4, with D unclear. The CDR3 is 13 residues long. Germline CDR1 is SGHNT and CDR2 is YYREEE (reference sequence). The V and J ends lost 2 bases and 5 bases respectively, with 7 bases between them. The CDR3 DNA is TGTGCCAGCAGCTTATTGCCGAATGAAAAACTGTTTTTT. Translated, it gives CASSLLPNEKLFF.

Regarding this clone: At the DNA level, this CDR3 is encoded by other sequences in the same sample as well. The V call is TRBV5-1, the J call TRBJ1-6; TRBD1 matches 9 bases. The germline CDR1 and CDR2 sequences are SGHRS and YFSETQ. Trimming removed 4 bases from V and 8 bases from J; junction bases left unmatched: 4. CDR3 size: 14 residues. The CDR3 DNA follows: TGCGCCAGCAGCCTCGGGACAGGGCATTCACCCCTCCACTTT. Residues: CASSLGTGHSPLHF.

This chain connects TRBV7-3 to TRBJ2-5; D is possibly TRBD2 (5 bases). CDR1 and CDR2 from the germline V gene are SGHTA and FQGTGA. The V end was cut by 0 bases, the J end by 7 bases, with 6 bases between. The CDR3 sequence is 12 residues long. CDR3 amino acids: CASSLTGRTQYF. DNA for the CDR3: TGTGCCAGCAGCTTAACGGGGAGGACCCAGTACTTC.

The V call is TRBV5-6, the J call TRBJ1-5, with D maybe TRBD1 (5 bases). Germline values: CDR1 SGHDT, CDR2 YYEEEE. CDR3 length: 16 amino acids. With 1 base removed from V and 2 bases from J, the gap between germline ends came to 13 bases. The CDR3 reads CASSLFVGVGNQPQHF. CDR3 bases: TGTGCCAGCAGCTTGTTCGTGGGGGTCGGCAATCAGCCCCAGCATTTT. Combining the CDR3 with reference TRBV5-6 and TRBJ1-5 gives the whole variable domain DAGVTQSPTHLIKTRGQQVTLRCSPKSGHDTVSWYQQALGQGPQFIFQYYEEEERQRGNFPDRFSGHQFPNYSSELNVNALLLGDSALYLCASSLFVGVGNQPQHFGDGTRLSIL.

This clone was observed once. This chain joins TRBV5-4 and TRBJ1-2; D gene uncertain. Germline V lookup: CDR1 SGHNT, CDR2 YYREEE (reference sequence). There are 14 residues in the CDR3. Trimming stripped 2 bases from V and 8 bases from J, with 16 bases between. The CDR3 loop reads CASSLYGIPQGYTF. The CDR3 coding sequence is TGTGCCAGCAGCTTATACGGGATTCCTCAGGGCTACACCTTC.

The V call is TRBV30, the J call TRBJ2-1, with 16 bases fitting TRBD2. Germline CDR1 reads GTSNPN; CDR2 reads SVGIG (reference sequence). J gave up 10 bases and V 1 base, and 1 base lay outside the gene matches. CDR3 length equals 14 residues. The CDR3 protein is CAWSGGLAGGEQFF. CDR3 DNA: TGTGCCTGGAGTGGGGGACTAGCGGGAGGGGAGCAGTTCTTC.

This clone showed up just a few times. This CDR3 is CASSPITFATNEKLFF. The CDR3 DNA reads TGTGCCAGCTCACCAATAACATTTGCAACTAATGAAAAACTGTTTTTT. The V and J genes are TRBV18 and TRBJ1-4, with no clear D. V was shortened by 2 bases and J by 0 bases, with 10 bases between the two germline ends. Looked up from germline, CDR1 is KGHSH and CDR2 is LQKENI. This CDR3 has 16 residues.